The 2 T cell receptor beta chains presented below share a single source sample, sequenced in a study of blood T cell repertoires in COVID-19. Method: immunoSEQ multiplex PCR; TCRdb's copy keeps in-frame clones and lacks some. Of about 200,000 clones listed, 88% were seen once; the top ten hold around 1.5%. The source material was peripheral blood. The receptors were gathered from a man in his late teens or twenties with active or convalescent COVID-19.

This clone was recorded a few times. The V and J genes are TRBV19 and TRBJ2-7; the match to TRBD2 covers 9 bases. There are 14 residues in the CDR3. J lost 4 bases, V lost 7 bases, and 8 bases had no gene match. Germline CDR1 and CDR2: LNHDA and SQIVND (reference sequence). CDR3 nucleotide sequence: TGTGCCAGTAAAGTGCGGGAGGGCATGTACGAGCAGTACTTC. It translates to CASKVREGMYEQYF.

The rearrangement links TRBV5-8 to TRBJ1-2; no reliable D call. This CDR3 spans 16 amino acids. Germline CDR1 is SGHTS and CDR2 is YDEGEE. The ends were cut back, 0 bases at V and 2 bases at J, with 14 bases in the middle. The CDR3 nucleotides read TGTGCCAGCAGCTTGGCTCCTCCGCAGAGGAACTATGGCTACACCTTC. Amino acid sequence: CASSLAPPQRNYGYTF.